Detailed here is one T cell receptor beta chain. This CDR3 is 14 amino acids long. Germline CDR1 is SGDLS and CDR2 is YYNGEE. V lost 0 bases and J 4 bases, leaving 7 bases between the germline ends. The data originate from a study of blood T cell repertoires in COVID-19. Study overall: Samples representing acute and convalescent COVID-19 were sourced from the United States, Italy and Spain.

In the original analysis: Estimated nucleated cell counts came from reference gene primer amplification. Assay used: immunoSEQ multiplex PCR; TCRdb lists only in-frame clones, some missing. The D gene and trimming were derived from the DNA, and the V and J assignments and clone size from that table. The table shows 200,000 to 250,000 clones, with roughly 87% occurring only once. The material sequenced was peripheral blood. This receptor was obtained from a man in his forties or fifties with active or convalescent COVID-19. This chain joins TRBV9 and TRBJ2-2; D gene uncertain. The CDR3 sequence: CASSVAVITGELFF. As DNA, the CDR3 is TGTGCCAGCAGCGTAGCCGTTATCACCGGGGAGCTGTTTTTT.